The rows below give T cell receptor beta chains drawn from one sample of a study of blood T cell repertoires in COVID-19. Profiled with immunoSEQ multiplex PCR; TCRdb holds only in-frame clones, not every one. The sample lists more than 85,000 clones; around 90% were seen once. What was sequenced was peripheral blood. The receptors shown here come from a woman between 50 and 59 years old with COVID-19, enrolled during active disease. Both conserved end residues are part of each CDR3. A D gene is named only where the DNA matches it firmly. Clone size is shown for a subset of rows, as once, few, many or a class of expanded clone.

d_gene	abundance	j_gene	v_gene	CDR3aa	CDR3nt
.	.	TRBJ1-1	TRBV6-4	CASSGETGTEAFF	TGTGCCAGCAGTGGGGAAACAGGGACTGAAGCTTTCTTT
TRBD1	.	TRBJ2-7	TRBV30	CAWSSYRGASYEQYF	TGTGCCTGGAGCTCATACAGGGGCGCTTCCTACGAGCAGTACTTC
.	.	TRBJ2-7	TRBV7-2	CASSTGQGGHEQYF	TGTGCCAGCAGCACTGGACAAGGTGGTCACGAGCAGTACTTC
.	few	TRBJ2-2	TRBV30	CAWSSTAGELFF	TGTGCCTGGAGTTCGACAGCCGGGGAGCTGTTTTTT
.	.	TRBJ1-5	TRBV9	CASSVASRGASNQPQHF	TGTGCCAGCAGCGTAGCTAGTCGGGGGGCTAGCAATCAGCCCCAGCATTTT
.	.	TRBJ2-1	TRBV21-1	CASSSHDEQFF	TGTGCCAGCAGCAGTCATGATGAGCAGTTCTTC
TRBD1	.	TRBJ1-4	TRBV28	CASRQGGATNEKLFF	TGTGCCAGCAGGCAGGGGGGTGCAACTAATGAAAAACTGTTTTTT
.	.	TRBJ1-4	TRBV5-1	CASSSQGREKLFF	TGCGCCAGCAGCTCCCAGGGCCGTGAAAAACTGTTTTTT
TRBD1	.	TRBJ2-1	TRBV29-1	CSGLWTGGEQFF	TGCAGCGGCCTCTGGACAGGGGGCGAGCAGTTCTTC
.	once	TRBJ1-2	TRBV10-2	CASSESGARGYTF	TGCGCCAGCAGTGAGTCAGGGGCGAGGGGCTACACCTTC
.	.	TRBJ1-1	TRBV7-9	CASSPTVNTEAFF	TGTGCCAGCAGTCCCACAGTGAACACTGAAGCTTTCTTT
TRBD1	.	TRBJ1-5	TRBV7-2	CASSLDRSYSNQPQHF	TGTGCCAGCAGCTTGGACAGGTCATATAGCAATCAGCCCCAGCATTTT
.	.	TRBJ1-3	TRBV5-1	CASSLGSGGSGNTIYF	TGCGCCAGCAGCTTGGGGAGCGGCGGCTCTGGAAACACCATATATTTT
TRBD2	.	TRBJ2-7	TRBV27	CASTPRPAGGLYEQYF	TGTGCCAGCACTCCCCGCCCAGCGGGGGGCCTCTACGAGCAGTACTTC
TRBD1	.	TRBJ2-1	TRBV19	CASSQVQGVSYNEQFF	TGTGCCAGTAGTCAAGTCCAGGGGGTCTCCTACAATGAGCAGTTCTTC
TRBD1	.	TRBJ2-7	TRBV19	CASSQDPGQGNHEQYF	TGTGCCAGTAGTCAGGACCCGGGACAGGGTAACCACGAGCAGTACTTC
.	.	TRBJ2-5	TRBV10-3	CAISGTEGGTQYF	TGTGCCATCAGTGGGACGGAGGGTGGGACCCAGTACTTC
.	.	TRBJ2-7	TRBV18	CASSPGGGASYEQYF	TGTGCCAGCTCACCTGGAGGGGGGGCTTCCTACGAGCAGTACTTC
.	.	TRBJ2-3	TRBV5-1	CASSFSSVVTDTQYF	TGCGCCAGCAGCTTTAGCAGCGTAGTCACAGATACGCAGTATTTT
TRBD1	.	TRBJ2-3	TRBV19	CASSISDRGDTQYF	TGTGCCAGTAGTATATCGGACAGGGGAGATACGCAGTATTTT
TRBD1	.	TRBJ1-2	TRBV6-5	CASSSDRTSNYGYTF	TGTGCCAGCAGTTCGGACAGGACTTCTAACTATGGCTACACCTTC
TRBD1	.	TRBJ1-3	TRBV10-3	CAISESTGANSGNTIYF	TGTGCCATCAGTGAGTCAACAGGGGCCAACTCTGGAAACACCATATATTTT
.	.	TRBJ1-1	TRBV5-1	CASSFEAQNTEAFF	TGCGCCAGCAGCTTCGAGGCTCAGAACACTGAAGCTTTCTTT
.	.	TRBJ2-1	TRBV3-1/TRBV3-2	CASSQQASSYNEQFF	TGTGCCAGCAGCCAGCAGGCGAGCTCCTACAATGAGCAGTTCTTC
.	few	TRBJ1-3	TRBV30	CAWSPQGLSGNTIYF	TGTGCCTGGAGCCCCCAGGGCCTCTCTGGAAACACCATATATTTT
TRBD1	once	TRBJ2-7	TRBV24-1	CATSEPGQDQYF	TGTGCCACCAGTGAACCCGGACAGGACCAGTACTTC
.	.	TRBJ2-2	TRBV5-8	CASSLAPGTGELFF	TGTGCCAGCAGCTTGGCCCCCGGGACCGGGGAGCTGTTTTTT
.	.	TRBJ2-3	TRBV5-1	CASSLGGRGGTDTQYF	TGCGCCAGCAGCTTGGGAGGCAGGGGAGGCACAGATACGCAGTATTTT
TRBD2	.	TRBJ2-5	TRBV27	CASSGERGGDQETQYF	TGTGCCAGCAGTGGAGAGCGGGGGGGAGACCAAGAGACCCAGTACTTC
.	.	TRBJ1-2	TRBV28	CASSLAAGSYGYTF	TGTGCCAGCAGTCTCGCCGCGGGCAGCTATGGCTACACCTTC
TRBD1	.	TRBJ2-7	TRBV27	CASRGTGRLEQYF	TGTGCCAGCAGGGGGACAGGGCGGCTCGAGCAGTACTTC
.	.	TRBJ1-2	TRBV7-8	CASSSPGEIYGYTF	TGTGCCAGCAGTTCCCCCGGGGAAATCTATGGCTACACCTTC
.	.	TRBJ2-4	TRBV5-1	CAGKQGSNIQYF	TGCGCCGGAAAACAGGGATCGAACATTCAGTACTTC
.	.	TRBJ1-3	TRBV6-5	CASSRTADLEHTIYF	TGTGCCAGCAGCCGGACAGCGGACCTAGAACACACCATATATTTT
TRBD2	.	TRBJ2-7	TRBV6-6	CASSLRSGTSGLLYEQYF	TGTGCCAGCAGTCTACGCTCAGGGACTAGCGGGCTCCTCTACGAGCAGTACTTC
.	.	TRBJ2-4	TRBV4-2	CASSQDHMRDIQYF	TGTGCCAGCAGCCAAGATCATATGCGGGACATTCAGTACTTC
.	.	TRBJ1-1	TRBV29-1	CSVLTPNTEAFF	TGCAGCGTCCTGACACCGAACACTGAAGCTTTCTTT
TRBD2	.	TRBJ2-3	TRBV5-1	CASSPGLESTDTQYF	TGCGCCAGCAGCCCCGGACTAGAAAGCACAGATACGCAGTATTTT
.	.	TRBJ2-1	TRBV12-3/TRBV12-4	CASSLRNEQFF	TGTGCCAGCAGTTTACGGAATGAGCAGTTCTTC
.	.	TRBJ1-1	TRBV9	CASSVAVQANTEAFF	TGTGCCAGCAGCGTTGCGGTACAGGCGAACACTGAAGCTTTCTTT
.	.	TRBJ2-4	TRBV6-2/TRBV6-3	CASSWGLLAKNIQYF	TGTGCCAGCAGTTGGGGACTTTTAGCCAAAAACATTCAGTACTTC
.	.	TRBJ1-3	TRBV5-1	CASSLAGTGNTIYF	TGCGCCAGCAGCTTGGCCGGGACTGGAAACACCATATATTTT
.	.	TRBJ2-1	TRBV3-1/TRBV3-2	CASSQLEIRGEQFF	TGTGCCAGCAGCCAACTAGAGATACGGGGTGAGCAGTTCTTC
.	.	TRBJ1-3	TRBV19	CASSPLPDSSGNTIYF	TGTGCCAGTAGTCCCCTCCCGGACAGCTCTGGAAACACCATATATTTT
.	.	TRBJ1-2	TRBV30	CAWSVGLYGYTF	TGTGCCTGGAGTGTTGGACTCTACGGCTACACCTTC
.	.	TRBJ2-5	TRBV2	CASRLGQNQETQYF	TGTGCCAGCAGATTGGGACAAAACCAAGAGACCCAGTACTTC
TRBD1	.	TRBJ1-2	TRBV6-5	CASSRGQLYYGYTF	TGTGCCAGCAGTAGGGGACAGCTCTACTATGGCTACACCTTC
.	.	TRBJ1-6	TRBV11-2	CASSLQGSSYNSPLHF	TGTGCCAGCAGCTTACAGGGGAGCTCCTATAATTCACCCCTCCACTTT
.	few	TRBJ1-5	TRBV20-1	CSATDQGLWGNQPQHF	TGCAGTGCTACTGACCAGGGACTTTGGGGAAATCAGCCCCAGCATTTT
TRBD2	.	TRBJ2-1	TRBV6-2/TRBV6-3	CASSDSSGTDEQFF	TGTGCCAGCAGTGACTCTAGCGGAACGGATGAGCAGTTCTTC
TRBD1	.	TRBJ1-2	TRBV28	CASSLGTGRTYGYTF	TGTGCCAGCAGTTTGGGGACAGGGAGAACTTATGGCTACACCTTC
TRBD1	few	TRBJ1-2	TRBV5-6	CASSAQGAGGYTF	TGTGCCAGCAGCGCCCAGGGGGCGGGTGGCTACACCTTC
.	once	TRBJ1-6	TRBV12-5	CASGRGGELVGSPLHF	TGTGCTAGTGGACGAGGGGGAGAGCTTGTAGGTTCACCCCTCCACTTT